This T cell receptor beta chain was profiled in a study of blood T cell repertoires in COVID-19. Repertoires were generated with immunoSEQ multiplex PCR, while TCRdb's copy carries only in-frame clones and drops some. The repertoire holds tens of thousands of clones, with 80% to 90% as singletons. Sequencing input: peripheral blood. The receptor was isolated from a man aged 50 or older with active COVID-19.

Here the CDR3 DNA reads TGTGCCAGCAAAGACAGTAATTCACCCCTCCACTTT. Translation: CASKDSNSPLHF. The chain has TRBV2 and TRBJ1-6, with D maybe TRBD1 (5 bases). The CDR3 sequence is 12 residues long. V was clipped by 7 bases and J by 6 bases, with 7 bases between them. Per germline, CDR1 SNHLY and CDR2 FYNNEI.